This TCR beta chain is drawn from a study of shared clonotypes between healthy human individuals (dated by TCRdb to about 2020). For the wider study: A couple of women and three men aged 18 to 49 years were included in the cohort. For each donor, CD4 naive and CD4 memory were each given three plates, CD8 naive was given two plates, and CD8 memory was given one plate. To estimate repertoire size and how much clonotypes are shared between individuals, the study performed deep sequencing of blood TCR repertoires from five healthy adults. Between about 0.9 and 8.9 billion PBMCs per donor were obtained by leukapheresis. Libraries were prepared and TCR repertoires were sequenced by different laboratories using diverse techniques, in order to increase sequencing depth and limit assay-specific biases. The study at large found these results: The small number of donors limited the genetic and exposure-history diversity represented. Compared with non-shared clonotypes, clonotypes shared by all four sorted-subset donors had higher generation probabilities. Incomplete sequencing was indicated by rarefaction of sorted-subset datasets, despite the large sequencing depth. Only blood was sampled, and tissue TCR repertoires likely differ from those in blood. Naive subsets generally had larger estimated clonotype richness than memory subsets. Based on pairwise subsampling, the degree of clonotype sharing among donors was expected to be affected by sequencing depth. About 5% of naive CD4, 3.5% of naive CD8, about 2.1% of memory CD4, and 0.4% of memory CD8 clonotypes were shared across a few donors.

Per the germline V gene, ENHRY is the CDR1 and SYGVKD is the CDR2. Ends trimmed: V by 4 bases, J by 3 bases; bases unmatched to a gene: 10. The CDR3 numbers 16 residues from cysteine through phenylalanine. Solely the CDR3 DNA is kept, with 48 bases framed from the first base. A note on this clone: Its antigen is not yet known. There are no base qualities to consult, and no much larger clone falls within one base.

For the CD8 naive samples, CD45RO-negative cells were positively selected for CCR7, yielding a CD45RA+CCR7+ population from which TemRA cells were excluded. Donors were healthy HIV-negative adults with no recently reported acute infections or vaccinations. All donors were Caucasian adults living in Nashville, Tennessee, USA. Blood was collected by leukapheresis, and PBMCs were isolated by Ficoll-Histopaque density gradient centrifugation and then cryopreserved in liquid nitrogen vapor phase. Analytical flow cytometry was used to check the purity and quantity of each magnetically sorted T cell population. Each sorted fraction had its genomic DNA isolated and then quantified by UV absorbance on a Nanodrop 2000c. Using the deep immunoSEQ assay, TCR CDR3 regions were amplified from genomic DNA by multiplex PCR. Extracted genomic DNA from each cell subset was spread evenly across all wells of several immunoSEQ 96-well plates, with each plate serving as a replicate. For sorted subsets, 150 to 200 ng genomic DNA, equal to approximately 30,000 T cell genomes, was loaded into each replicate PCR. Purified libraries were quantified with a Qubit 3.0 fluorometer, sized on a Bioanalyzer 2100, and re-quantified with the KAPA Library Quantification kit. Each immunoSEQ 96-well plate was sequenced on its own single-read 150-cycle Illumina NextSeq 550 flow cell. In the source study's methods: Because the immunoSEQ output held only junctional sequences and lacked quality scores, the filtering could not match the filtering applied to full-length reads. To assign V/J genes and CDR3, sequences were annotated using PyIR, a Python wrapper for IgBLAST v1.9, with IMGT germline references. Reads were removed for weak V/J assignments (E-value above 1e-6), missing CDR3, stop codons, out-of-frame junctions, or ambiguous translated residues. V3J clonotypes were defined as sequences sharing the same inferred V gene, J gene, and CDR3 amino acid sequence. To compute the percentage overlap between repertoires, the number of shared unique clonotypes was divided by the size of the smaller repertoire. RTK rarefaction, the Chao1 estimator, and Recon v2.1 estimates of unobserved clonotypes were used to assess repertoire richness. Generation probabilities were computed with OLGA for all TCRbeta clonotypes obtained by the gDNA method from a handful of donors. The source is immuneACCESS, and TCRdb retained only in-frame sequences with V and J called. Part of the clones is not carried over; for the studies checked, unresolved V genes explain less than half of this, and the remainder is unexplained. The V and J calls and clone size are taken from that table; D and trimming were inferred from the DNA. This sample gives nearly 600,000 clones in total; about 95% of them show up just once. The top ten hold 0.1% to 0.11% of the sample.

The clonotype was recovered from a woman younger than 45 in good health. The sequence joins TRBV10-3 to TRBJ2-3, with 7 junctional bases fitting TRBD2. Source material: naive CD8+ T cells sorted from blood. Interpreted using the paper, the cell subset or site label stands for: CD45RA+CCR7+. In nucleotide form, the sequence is TGTGCCATCAGTGGCGCTAGCGGACATAGGACAGATACGCAGTATTTT. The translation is CAISGASGHRTDTQYF.